This T cell receptor beta chain derives from a study of shared clonotypes between healthy human individuals. Assay used: immunoSEQ multiplex PCR; TCRdb lists only in-frame clones, some missing. Of 490,000 or so clones listed, 79% are singletons. Sequencing was done on a sample of PBMCs. The clonotype was recovered from a woman aged 40 to 50 in good health. Some clones in this sample may be carry-over from other donors' samples.

The CDR3 region has the DNA TGCGCCAGCAGCTTGGAGGGGGTTCAGCCCCAGCATTTT. This sequence encodes CASSLEGVQPQHF. This chain joins TRBV5-1 and TRBJ1-5, with D possibly matching TRBD1 (6 bases). Germline values: CDR1 SGHRS, CDR2 YFSETQ. Trimming took off 0 bases at V and 6 bases at J, with 7 bases between the two ends. The CDR3 spans 13 residues.